The entry that follows covers one TCR beta chain sequence. V dropped 11 bases and J dropped 7; count of bases not matched to a gene: 4. This CDR3 region has 12 residues. Germline-derived CDR1 and CDR2 are MNHNY and SVGAGI (reference sequence). This entry comes from a study of OX40 agonist ivuxolimab in advanced cancers. Repertoires were generated with immunoSEQ multiplex PCR, while TCRdb's copy carries only in-frame clones and drops some. The repertoire has tens of thousands of clones, roughly nine tenths of them found once; the top ten carry around 4.4%. This material consisted of CD4+ or CD8+ T cells sorted from blood, taken in a trial of the OX40 agonist ivuxolimab. This chain joins TRBV6-6 and TRBJ2-1; TRBD2 aligns across 11 bases. The TCR was taken from an adult with an advanced solid tumor such as melanoma, head and neck, liver or kidney cancer. CDR3 sequence reads: CAAWTSGNEQFF. The CDR3, as DNA: TGTGCCGCATGGACTAGCGGGAATGAGCAGTTCTTC.